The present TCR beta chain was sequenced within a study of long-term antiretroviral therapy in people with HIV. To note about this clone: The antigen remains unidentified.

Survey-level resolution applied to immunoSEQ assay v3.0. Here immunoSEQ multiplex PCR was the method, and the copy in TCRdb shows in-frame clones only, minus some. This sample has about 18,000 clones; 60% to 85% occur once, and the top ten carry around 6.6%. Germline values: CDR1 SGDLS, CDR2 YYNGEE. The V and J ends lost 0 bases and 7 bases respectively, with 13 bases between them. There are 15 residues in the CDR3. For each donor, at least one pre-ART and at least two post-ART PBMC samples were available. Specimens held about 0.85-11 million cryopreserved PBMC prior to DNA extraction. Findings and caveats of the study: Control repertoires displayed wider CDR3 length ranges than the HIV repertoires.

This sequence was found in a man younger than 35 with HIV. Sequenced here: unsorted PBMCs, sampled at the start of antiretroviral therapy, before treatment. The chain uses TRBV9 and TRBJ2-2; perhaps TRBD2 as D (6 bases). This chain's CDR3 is CASSVARELVGELFF. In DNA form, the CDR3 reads TGTGCCAGCAGCGTAGCCCGGGAGCTAGTCGGGGAGCTGTTTTTT.